This T cell receptor beta chain derives from a study of regulatory T cells in long-lasting Graves disease. V shed 7 bases and J shed 11 bases, with 17 bases lying between them. This CDR3 has 11 residues. Germline CDR1 and CDR2: SQVTM and ANQGSEA. The time point denotes: newly diagnosed GD, antithyroid drugs for less than 3 months. With RNA extracted from PBMCs as input, the TCR library was made. Many counts were recorded for this clonotype. Relying on iRepertoire HTBI primers and Arm-PCR of CDR3 regions, the team built TCR beta libraries. From the multiplex PCR reads, TCRdb called clonotypes with MiXCR, one entry per CDR3 protein. The data contain roughly 420,000 distinct CDR3 sequences, 12% to 15% of them singletons. The data were also submitted as part of a second study, on T cells in Graves' hyperthyroidism and ophthalmopathy.

The input for sequencing was peripheral blood mononuclear cells (PBMCs), taken at new diagnosis, from a patient treated with antithyroid drugs. This clonotype was sampled from a woman between 45 and 60 years old with Graves disease. V is TRBV29-1 and J is TRBJ1-1; D uncertain. The CDR3 spells CSAERGRQAFF. The CDR3 DNA sequence: TGCAGCGCAGAGAGAGGCCGGCAGGCTTTCTTT.